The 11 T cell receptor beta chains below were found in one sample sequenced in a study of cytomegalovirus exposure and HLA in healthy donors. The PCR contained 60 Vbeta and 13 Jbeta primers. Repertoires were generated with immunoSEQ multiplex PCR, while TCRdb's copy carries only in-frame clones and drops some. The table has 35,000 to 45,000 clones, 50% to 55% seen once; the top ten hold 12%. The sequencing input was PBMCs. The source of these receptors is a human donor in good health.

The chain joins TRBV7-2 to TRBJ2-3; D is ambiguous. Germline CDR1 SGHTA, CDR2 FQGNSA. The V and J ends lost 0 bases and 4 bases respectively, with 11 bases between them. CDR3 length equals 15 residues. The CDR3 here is CASSLALGWADTQYF. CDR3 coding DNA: TGTGCCAGCAGCTTAGCTCTCGGGTGGGCAGATACGCAGTATTTT.

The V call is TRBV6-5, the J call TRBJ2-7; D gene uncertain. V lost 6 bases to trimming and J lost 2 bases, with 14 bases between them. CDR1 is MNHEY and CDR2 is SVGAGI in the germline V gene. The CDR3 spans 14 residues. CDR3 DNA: TGTGCCAGCAGACGTATTGGGCTAACCTACGAGCAGTACTTC. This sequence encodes CASRRIGLTYEQYF.

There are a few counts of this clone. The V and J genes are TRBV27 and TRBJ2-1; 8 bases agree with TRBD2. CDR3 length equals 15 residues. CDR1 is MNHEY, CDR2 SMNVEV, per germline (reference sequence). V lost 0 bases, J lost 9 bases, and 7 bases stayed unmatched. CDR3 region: CASSLSMTSDSEQFF. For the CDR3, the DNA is TGTGCCAGCAGTTTATCGATGACTAGCGATAGTGAGCAGTTCTTC.

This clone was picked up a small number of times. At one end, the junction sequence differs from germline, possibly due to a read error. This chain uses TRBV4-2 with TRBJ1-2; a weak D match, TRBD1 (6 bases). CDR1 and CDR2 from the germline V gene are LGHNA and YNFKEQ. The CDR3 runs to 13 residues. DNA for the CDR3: TGTGCCAGCACCCAACAGGGCCGCTATGGCTACACCTTC. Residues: CASTQQGRYGYTF.

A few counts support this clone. CDR3 in DNA: TGTGCCAGCTCACCAGGTCCTAGTATGTACCATGAGCAGTTCTTC. Its translation: CASSPGPSMYHEQFF. The chain is built from TRBV18 and TRBJ2-1; D unclear. The CDR3 extends over 15 amino acids. V was clipped by 2 bases and J by 8 bases, with 16 bases between them. The germline V gene has CDR1 KGHSH and CDR2 LQKENI.

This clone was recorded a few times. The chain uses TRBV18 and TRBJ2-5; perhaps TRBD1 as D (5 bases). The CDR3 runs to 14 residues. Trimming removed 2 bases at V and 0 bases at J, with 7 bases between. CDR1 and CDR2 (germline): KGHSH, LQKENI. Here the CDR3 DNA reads TGTGCCAGCTCACCAGGGGCCAACCAAGAGACCCAGTACTTC. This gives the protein CASSPGANQETQYF.

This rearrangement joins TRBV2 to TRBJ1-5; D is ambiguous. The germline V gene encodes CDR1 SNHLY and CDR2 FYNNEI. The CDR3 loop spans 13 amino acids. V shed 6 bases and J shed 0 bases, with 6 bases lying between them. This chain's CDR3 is CASRRDSNQPQHF. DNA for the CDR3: TGTGCCAGCAGGCGGGATAGCAATCAGCCCCAGCATTTT.

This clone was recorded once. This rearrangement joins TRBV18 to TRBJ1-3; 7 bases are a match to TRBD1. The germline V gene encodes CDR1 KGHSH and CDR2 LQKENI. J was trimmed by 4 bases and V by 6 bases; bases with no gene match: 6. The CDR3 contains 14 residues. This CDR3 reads CASSPGQEGNTIYF. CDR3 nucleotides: TGTGCCAGCTCCCCTGGACAGGAAGGAAACACCATATATTTT.

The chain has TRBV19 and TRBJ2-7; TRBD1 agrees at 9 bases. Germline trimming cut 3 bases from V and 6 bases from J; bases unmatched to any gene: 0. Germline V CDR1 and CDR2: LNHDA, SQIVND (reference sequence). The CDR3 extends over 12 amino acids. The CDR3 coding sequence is TGTGCCAGTAGTATGGACAGGGGCGAGCAGTACTTC. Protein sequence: CASSMDRGEQYF.

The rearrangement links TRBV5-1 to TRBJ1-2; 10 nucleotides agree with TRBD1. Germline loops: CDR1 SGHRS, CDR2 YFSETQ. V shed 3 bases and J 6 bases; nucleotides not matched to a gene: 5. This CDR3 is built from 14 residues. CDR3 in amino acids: CASSWVGQGDGYTF. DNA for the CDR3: TGCGCCAGCAGCTGGGTCGGACAGGGGGATGGCTACACCTTC. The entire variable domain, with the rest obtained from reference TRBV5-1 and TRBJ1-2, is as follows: KAGVTQTPRYLIKTRGQQVTLSCSPISGHRSVSWYQQTPGQGLQFLFEYFSETQRNKGNFPGRFSGRQFSNSRSEMNVSTLELGDSALYLCASSWVGQGDGYTFGSGTRLTVV.

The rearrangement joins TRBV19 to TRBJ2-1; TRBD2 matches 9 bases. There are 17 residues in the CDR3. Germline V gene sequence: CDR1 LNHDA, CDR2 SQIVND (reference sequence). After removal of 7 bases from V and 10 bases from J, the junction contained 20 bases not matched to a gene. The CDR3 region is CASIPRTGGGAGVEQFF. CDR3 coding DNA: TGTGCCAGTATCCCGAGGACGGGCGGGGGGGCCGGAGTCGAGCAGTTCTTC.